The 21 T cell receptor beta chains given below trace back to one sample, sequenced in a study of T-cell reconstitution after alpha-beta-depleted transplantation in children. Preparing the TCRbeta library involved the use of unique molecular identifiers. TCRdb independently ran MiXCR on the PCR reads; one entry per CDR3 protein. Here the sample spans some 440,000 distinct CDR3 sequences, 15% to 20% being singletons. Specimen: PBMCs, mostly from graft donor cells, collected 360 days after TCRalphabeta/CD19-depleted stem cell transplant. Receptors were obtained from a boy under three years old who had a stem cell transplant for Wiskott-Aldrich syndrome, so the T cells may come from the graft donor.

This clonotype was detected only a few times. This sequence joins TRBV20-1 and TRBJ2-4; 7 nucleotides align to TRBD1. This CDR3 has 14 residues. The J segment lost 0 bases and the V segment lost 6 bases, leaving 5 bases of the junction unmatched. The germline gives CDR1 DFQATT, CDR2 SNEGSKA (reference sequence). This CDR3 is CSAVGQVAKNIQYF. The CDR3 nucleotides read TGCAGTGCCGTCGGACAGGTAGCCAAAAACATTCAGTACTTC.

This clonotype was recorded at least ten times. The V call is TRBV5-1, the J call TRBJ2-2, with D perhaps assigned TRBD1 or TRBD2 (5 bases each). V lost 4 bases and J 1 base, leaving 17 bases between the germline ends. CDR1 SGHRS and CDR2 YFSETQ come from the germline V gene. The CDR3 runs 17 residues. This CDR3 is CASSEHRDRQNTGELFF. The DNA of the CDR3 is TGCGCCAGCAGCGAACACCGGGACCGACAGAACACCGGGGAGCTGTTTTTT.

This sequence joins TRBV5-1 and TRBJ2-1; the match to TRBD2 covers 7 bases. Trimming removed 5 bases from V and 6 bases from J; junction bases left unmatched: 8. This CDR3 is built from 14 residues. Germline values: CDR1 SGHRS, CDR2 YFSETQ. CDR3 loop: CASRVGSGGNEQFF. CDR3 nucleotides: TGCGCCAGCAGGGTCGGTTCGGGGGGCAATGAGCAGTTCTTC.

The J gene is TRBJ2-2, the V gene TRBV4-1; 7 nucleotides line up with TRBD2. V gave up 6 bases and J gave up 5 bases; unmatched junction bases: 6. Germline V gene data show CDR1 as MGHRA and CDR2 as YSYEKL. The CDR3 loop spans 14 amino acids. This CDR3 is CASSHGLGTGELFF. The CDR3 DNA follows: TGCGCCAGCAGTCACGGACTAGGGACCGGGGAGCTGTTTTTT.

This clonotype showed up just a few times. The chain uses TRBV5-1 and TRBJ2-7; 8 bases agree with TRBD1. The trim removed 0 bases at V and 2 bases at J, leaving 4 bases unmatched. The CDR3 has 15 residues. The germline CDR1 and CDR2 sequences are SGHRS and YFSETQ. CDR3 sequence (DNA): TGCGCCAGCAGCTTGGTCCGGACAGGGCCCTACGAGCAGTACTTC. This gives the protein CASSLVRTGPYEQYF.

The chain couples TRBV29-1 to TRBJ2-1; possible D gene TRBD2, 5 bases. The germline gives CDR1 SQVTM, CDR2 ANQGSEA. The germline V and J ends were trimmed by 3 bases and 3 bases, with 9 bases remaining between them. The CDR3 runs 13 residues. The CDR3 DNA is TGCAGCGTTGATCAAAGCGGCTACAATGAGCAGTTCTTC. Translated: CSVDQSGYNEQFF.

The genes are TRBV10-3 and TRBJ2-1, with 12 bases identical to TRBD2. Germline assignment: CDR1 ENHRY and CDR2 SYGVKD. The length of the CDR3 is 15 residues. The J segment lost 6 bases and the V segment lost 6 bases, leaving 6 bases of the junction unmatched. For the CDR3, the DNA is TGTGCCATCAGCCCGGGACTAGCGGGCTCCAATGAGCAGTTCTTC. It specifies CAISPGLAGSNEQFF.

The chain combines TRBV29-1 with TRBJ2-3; D gene unclear. This CDR3 contains 8 residues. Germline values: CDR1 SQVTM, CDR2 ANQGSEA. The V end was cut by 6 bases, the J end by 7 bases, with 2 bases between. This CDR3 reads CSVNTQYF. CDR3 DNA sequence: TGCAGCGTAAATACGCAGTATTTT.

The chain couples TRBV7-2 to TRBJ2-3; a possible D gene is TRBD2 (5 bases). Deletions cut 4 bases from V and 1 base from J, with 12 bases between. Germline V gives CDR1 SGHTA, CDR2 FQGNSA. The CDR3 runs to 15 residues. The CDR3 DNA sequence: TGTGCCAGCAGCTCTCAGCGGTGGGGCACAGATACGCAGTATTTT. Encoded protein: CASSSQRWGTDTQYF. Supplemented by reference TRBV7-2 and TRBJ2-3, the full variable domain reads GAGVSQSPSNKVTEKGKDVELRCDPISGHTALYWYRQSLGQGLEFLIYFQGNSAPDKSGLPSDRFSAERTGGSVSTLTIQRTQQEDSAVYLCASSSQRWGTDTQYFGPGTRLTVL.

This clonotype was detected only a few times. The chain recombines TRBV6-1 with TRBJ1-2, with D unresolved. Germline-derived CDR1 and CDR2 are MNHNS and SASEGT. Trimming cost V 6 bases and J 0 bases, with 11 bases left between them. This CDR3 comprises 14 residues. This chain's CDR3 is CASRVAGANYGYTF. The DNA for the CDR3 is TGTGCCAGCAGAGTTGCAGGAGCTAACTATGGCTACACCTTC.

This chain joins TRBV11-1 and TRBJ2-1; D might be TRBD1 (5 bases). CDR3 length equals 20 residues. The germline V gene encodes CDR1 SGHAT and CDR2 FQDESV (reference sequence). Trimming shortened V by 6 bases and J by 0 bases, and 27 bases separated the two germline ends. CDR3: CASSPETGTKLISSYNEQFF. Here the CDR3 DNA reads TGTGCCAGCAGTCCTGAAACAGGCACTAAATTAATTAGCTCCTACAATGAGCAGTTCTTC.

This chain uses TRBV20-1 with TRBJ1-4; maybe TRBD1 (5 bases). The CDR3 loop spans 11 amino acids. CDR1 and CDR2 from the germline V gene are DFQATT and SNEGSKA (reference sequence). V gave up 3 bases and J gave up 8 bases, with 7 bases separating them. CDR3 sequence: CSARGTEKLFF. In nucleotides, the CDR3 is TGCAGTGCTAGGGGGACGGAAAAACTGTTTTTT.

This clonotype was picked up a small number of times. The chain recombines TRBV10-1 with TRBJ1-1; D not resolved. Looked up from germline, CDR1 is WNHNN and CDR2 is SYGVQD (reference sequence). CDR3 size: 15 residues. Trimming removed 3 bases at V and 1 base at J, with 12 bases between. Here the CDR3 reads CASSDSSGRNTEAFF. The CDR3 bases are TGCGCCAGCAGTGATAGCAGCGGCAGGAACACTGAAGCTTTCTTT.

The chain links TRBV29-1 to TRBJ2-1; D is unclear. The CDR3 loop spans 12 amino acids. Germline-derived CDR1 and CDR2 are SQVTM and ANQGSEA. Trimming stripped 0 bases from V and 6 bases from J, with 6 bases between. This chain's CDR3 is CSVEEGRNEQFF. DNA of the CDR3: TGCAGCGTTGAAGAAGGACGCAATGAGCAGTTCTTC.

On this clonotype itself: The junction does not match germline at one end; this may be a read error. CDR3 sequence reads: CTSSLARGVTGQETQYF. CDR3 bases: TGTACCAGCAGTTTAGCGCGAGGGGTGACAGGCCAAGAGACCCAGTACTTC. This rearrangement joins TRBV12-3 or TRBV12-4 to TRBJ2-5, with a weak D call TRBD1 (6 bases). CDR3 length: 17 amino acids.

The rearrangement uses TRBV3-1 and TRBJ2-1; D not certain. This CDR3 is 13 amino acids long. Trimming left V 3 bases short and J 12 bases short, with 15 bases between. CDR1 is LGHDT and CDR2 is YNNKEL in the germline V gene (reference sequence). CDR3 in amino acids: CASSHPRSRVQFF. Here the CDR3 DNA reads TGTGCCAGCAGCCACCCTAGATCAAGGGTGCAGTTCTTC.

This clonotype appeared a few times. The chain couples TRBV6-5 to TRBJ2-7; D is unclear. This CDR3 is built from 14 residues. V was trimmed by 2 bases and J by 0 bases, leaving 8 bases between them. CDR1 and CDR2 from the germline V gene are MNHEY and SVGAGI. In DNA form, the CDR3 reads TGTGCCAGCAGTTACCGGGCAAGCTCCTACGAGCAGTACTTC. Translated, it gives CASSYRASSYEQYF.

The chain couples TRBV3-1 to TRBJ2-7; TRBD1 matches 9 bases. Per the germline V gene, CDR1 is LGHDT and CDR2 is YNNKEL (reference sequence). V lost 0 bases, J lost 5 bases, and 5 bases stayed unmatched. The CDR3 runs 15 residues. The CDR3 is CASSQDWDRVNEQYF. CDR3 nucleotides: TGTGCCAGCAGCCAAGATTGGGACAGGGTGAACGAGCAGTACTTC.

This clonotype was picked up a small number of times. In nucleotides, the CDR3 is TGCGCCAGCAGCCACCCGAGGGGAGGAGGAATGAATGAGCAGTTCTTC. As protein: CASSHPRGGGMNEQFF. The chain employs TRBV4-1 and TRBJ2-1; D perhaps matches TRBD2 (6 bases). V was clipped by 3 bases and J by 7 bases, with 19 bases between them. Per germline, CDR1 MGHRA and CDR2 YSYEKL. The CDR3 length is 16 residues.

The V call is TRBV3-1, the J call TRBJ2-5; TRBD2 agrees at 7 bases. The CDR3 has 14 amino acids. CDR1 and CDR2 (germline): LGHDT, YNNKEL (reference sequence). V was clipped by 3 bases and J by 2 bases; unmatched bases: 3. CDR3 nucleotides: TGTGCCAGCAGCCATACGGGAGGACAAGAGACCCAGTACTTC. This codes for CASSHTGGQETQYF.

This clonotype came up a few times. The genes are TRBV5-1 and TRBJ2-5; TRBD1 might be the D (5 bases). Germline V CDR1 and CDR2: SGHRS, YFSETQ. The CDR3 consists of 13 residues. Deletions cut 2 bases from V and 5 bases from J, with 10 bases between. The CDR3 region has the DNA TGCGCCAGCAGCTTAGGGGTCACGGAGACCCAGTACTTC. Protein: CASSLGVTETQYF.